Listed here are 2 T cell receptor beta chains from one sample, sequenced in a study of OX40 agonist ivuxolimab in advanced cancers. Some clones are missing from TCRdb's copy, which holds only in-frame ones; the method was immunoSEQ multiplex PCR. The table records 70,000 to 95,000 clones, around 82% of them present only once. Specimen: CD4+ or CD8+ T cells sorted from blood, collected in a trial of the OX40 agonist ivuxolimab. The receptor source for this set is an adult with an advanced solid tumor such as melanoma, head and neck, liver or kidney cancer.

The J gene is TRBJ2-1, the V gene TRBV5-4, with TRBD1 matching 9 bases. The CDR3 consists of 15 residues. V was clipped by 3 bases and J by 1 base; unmatched bases: 2. The germline V gene encodes CDR1 SGHNT and CDR2 YYREEE (reference sequence). The CDR3 sequence is CASSSDRGSYNEQFF. Here the CDR3 DNA reads TGTGCCAGCAGCTCGGACAGGGGTTCCTACAATGAGCAGTTCTTC.

The J gene is TRBJ2-7, the V gene TRBV2; TRBD2 agrees at 9 bases. V was pared by 3 bases and J by 9 bases, with 3 bases of the junction left unmatched. CDR3 size: 12 residues. Germline V gene sequence: CDR1 SNHLY, CDR2 FYNNEI. The DNA of the CDR3 is TGTGCCAGCAGTGAGGGCGGGAGGGGGCAGTACTTC. It is translated as CASSEGGRGQYF.